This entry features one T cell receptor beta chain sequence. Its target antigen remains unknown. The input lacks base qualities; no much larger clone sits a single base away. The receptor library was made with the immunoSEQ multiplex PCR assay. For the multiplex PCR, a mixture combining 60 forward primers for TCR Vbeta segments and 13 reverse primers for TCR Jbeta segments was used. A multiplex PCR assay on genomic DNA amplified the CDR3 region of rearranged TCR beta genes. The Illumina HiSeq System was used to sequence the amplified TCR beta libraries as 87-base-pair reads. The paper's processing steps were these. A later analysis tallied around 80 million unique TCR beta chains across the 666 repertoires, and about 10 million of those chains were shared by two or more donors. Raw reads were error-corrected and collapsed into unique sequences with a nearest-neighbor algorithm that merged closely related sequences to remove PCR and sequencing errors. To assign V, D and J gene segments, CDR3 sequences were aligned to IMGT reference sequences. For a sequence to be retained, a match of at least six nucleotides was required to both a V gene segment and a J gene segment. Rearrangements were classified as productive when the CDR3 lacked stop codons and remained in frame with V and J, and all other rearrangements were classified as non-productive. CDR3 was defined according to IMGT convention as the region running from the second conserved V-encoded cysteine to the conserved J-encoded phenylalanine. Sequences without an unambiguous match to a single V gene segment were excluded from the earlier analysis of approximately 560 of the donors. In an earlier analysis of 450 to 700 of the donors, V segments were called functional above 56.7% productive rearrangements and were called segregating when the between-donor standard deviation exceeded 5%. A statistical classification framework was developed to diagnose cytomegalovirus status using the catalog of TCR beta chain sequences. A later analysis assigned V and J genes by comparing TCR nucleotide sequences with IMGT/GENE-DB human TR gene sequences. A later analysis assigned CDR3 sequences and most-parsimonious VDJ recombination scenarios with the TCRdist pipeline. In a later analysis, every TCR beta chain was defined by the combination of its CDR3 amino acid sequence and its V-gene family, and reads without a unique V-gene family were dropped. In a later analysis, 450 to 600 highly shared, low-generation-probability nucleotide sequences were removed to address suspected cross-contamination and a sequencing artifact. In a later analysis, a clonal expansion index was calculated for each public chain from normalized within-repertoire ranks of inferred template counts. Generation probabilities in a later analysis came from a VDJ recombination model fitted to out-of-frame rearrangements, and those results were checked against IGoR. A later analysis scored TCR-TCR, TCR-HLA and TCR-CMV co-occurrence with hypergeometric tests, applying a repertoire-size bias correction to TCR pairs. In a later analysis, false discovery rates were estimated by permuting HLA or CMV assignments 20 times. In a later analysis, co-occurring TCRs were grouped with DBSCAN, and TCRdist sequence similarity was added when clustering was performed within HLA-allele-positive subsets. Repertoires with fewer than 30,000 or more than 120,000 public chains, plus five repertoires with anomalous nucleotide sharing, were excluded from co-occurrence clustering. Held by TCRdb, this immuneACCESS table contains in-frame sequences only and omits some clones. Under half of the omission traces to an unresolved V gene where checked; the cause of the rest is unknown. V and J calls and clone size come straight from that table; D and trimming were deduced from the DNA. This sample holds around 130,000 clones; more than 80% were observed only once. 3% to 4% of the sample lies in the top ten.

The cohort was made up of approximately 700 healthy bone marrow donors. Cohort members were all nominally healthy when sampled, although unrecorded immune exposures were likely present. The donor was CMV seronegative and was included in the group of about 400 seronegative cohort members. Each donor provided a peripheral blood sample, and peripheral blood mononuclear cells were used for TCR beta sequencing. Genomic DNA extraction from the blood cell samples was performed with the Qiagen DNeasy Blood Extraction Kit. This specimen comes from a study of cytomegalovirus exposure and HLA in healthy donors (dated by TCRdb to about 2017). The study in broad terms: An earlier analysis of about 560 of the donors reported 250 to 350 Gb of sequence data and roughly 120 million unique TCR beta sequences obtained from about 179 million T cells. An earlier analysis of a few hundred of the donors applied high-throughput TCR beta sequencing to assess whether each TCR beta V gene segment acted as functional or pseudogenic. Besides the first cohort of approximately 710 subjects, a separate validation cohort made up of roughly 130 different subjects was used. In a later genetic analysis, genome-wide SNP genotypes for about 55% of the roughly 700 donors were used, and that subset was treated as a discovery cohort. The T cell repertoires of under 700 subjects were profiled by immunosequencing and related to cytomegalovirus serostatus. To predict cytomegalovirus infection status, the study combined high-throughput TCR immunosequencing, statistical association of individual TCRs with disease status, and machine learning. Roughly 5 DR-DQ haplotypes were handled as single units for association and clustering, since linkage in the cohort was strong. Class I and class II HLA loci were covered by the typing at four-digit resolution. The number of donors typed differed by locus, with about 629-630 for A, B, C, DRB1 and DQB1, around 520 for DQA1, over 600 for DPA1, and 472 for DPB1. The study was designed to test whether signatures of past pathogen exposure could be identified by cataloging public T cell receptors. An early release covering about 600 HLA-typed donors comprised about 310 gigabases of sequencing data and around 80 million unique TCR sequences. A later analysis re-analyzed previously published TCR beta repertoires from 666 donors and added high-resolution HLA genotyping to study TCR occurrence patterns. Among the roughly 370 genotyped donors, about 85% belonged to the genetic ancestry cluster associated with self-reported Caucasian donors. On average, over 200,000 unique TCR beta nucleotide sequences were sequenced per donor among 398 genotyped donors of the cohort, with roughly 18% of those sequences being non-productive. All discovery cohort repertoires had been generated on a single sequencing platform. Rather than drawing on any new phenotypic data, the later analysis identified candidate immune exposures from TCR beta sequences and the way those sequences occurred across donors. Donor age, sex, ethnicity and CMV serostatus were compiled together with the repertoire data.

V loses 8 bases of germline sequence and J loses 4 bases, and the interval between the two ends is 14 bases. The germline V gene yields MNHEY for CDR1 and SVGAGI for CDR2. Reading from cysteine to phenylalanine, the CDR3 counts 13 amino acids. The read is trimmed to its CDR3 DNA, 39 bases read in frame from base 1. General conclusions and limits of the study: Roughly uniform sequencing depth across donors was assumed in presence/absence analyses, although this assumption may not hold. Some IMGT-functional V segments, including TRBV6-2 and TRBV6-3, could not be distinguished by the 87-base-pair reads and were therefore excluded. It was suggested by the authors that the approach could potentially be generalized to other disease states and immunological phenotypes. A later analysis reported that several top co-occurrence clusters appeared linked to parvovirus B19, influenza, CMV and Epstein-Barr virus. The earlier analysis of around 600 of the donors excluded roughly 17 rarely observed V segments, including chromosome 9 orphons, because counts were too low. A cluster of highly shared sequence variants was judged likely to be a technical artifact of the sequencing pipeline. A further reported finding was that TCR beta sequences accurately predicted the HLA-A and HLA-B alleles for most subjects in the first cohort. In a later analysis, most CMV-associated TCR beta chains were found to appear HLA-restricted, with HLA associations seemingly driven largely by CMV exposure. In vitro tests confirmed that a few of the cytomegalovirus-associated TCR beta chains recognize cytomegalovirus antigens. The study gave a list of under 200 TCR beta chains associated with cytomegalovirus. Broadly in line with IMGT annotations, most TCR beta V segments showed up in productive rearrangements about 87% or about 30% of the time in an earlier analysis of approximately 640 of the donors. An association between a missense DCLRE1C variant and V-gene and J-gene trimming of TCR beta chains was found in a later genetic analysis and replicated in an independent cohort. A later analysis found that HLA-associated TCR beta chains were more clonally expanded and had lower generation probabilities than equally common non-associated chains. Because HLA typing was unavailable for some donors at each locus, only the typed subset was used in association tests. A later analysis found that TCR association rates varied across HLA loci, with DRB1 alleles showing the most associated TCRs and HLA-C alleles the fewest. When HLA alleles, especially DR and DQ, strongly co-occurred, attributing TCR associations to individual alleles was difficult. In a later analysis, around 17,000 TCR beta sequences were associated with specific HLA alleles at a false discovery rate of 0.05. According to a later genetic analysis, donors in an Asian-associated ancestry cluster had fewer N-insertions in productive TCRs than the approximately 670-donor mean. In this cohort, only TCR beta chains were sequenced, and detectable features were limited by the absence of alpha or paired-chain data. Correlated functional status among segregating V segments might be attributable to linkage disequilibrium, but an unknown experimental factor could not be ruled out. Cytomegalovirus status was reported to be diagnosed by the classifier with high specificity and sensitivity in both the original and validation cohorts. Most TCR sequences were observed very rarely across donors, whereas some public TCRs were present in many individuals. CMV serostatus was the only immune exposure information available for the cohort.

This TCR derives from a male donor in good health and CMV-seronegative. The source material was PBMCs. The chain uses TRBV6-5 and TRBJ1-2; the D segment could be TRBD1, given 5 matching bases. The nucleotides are TGTGCCAGCGGTAAGGGACTGAGCTATGGCTACACCTTC. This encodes CASGKGLSYGYTF.